These 21 T cell receptor beta chains were sequenced from one sample in a study of Ad26.COV2.S vaccination and SARS-CoV-2 variants. Clones were read by immunoSEQ multiplex PCR, and TCRdb kept only the in-frame ones, dropping some. The sample consists of some 300,000 clones, over 80% of them appearing once. Specified treatment: around 19 received Ad26.COV2.S at low or high dose, single or two shots; roughly five received placebo; per-sample allocation not given. The investigators took samples on day 63 after the first vaccine or placebo injection. The material sequenced was peripheral blood, taken in a trial of Ad26.COV2.S vaccine versus placebo. These receptor sequences come from a person between 18 and 60 years old who received the Ad26.COV2.S COVID-19 vaccine or a placebo.

With regard to this clone: Other DNA sequences from this sample encode an identical CDR3 as well. The J gene is TRBJ1-2, the V gene TRBV28, with D hard to call. This CDR3 has 11 amino acids. V was shortened by 8 bases and J by 7 bases, with 11 bases between the two germline ends. Germline CDR1 reads MDHEN; CDR2 reads SYDVKM. The CDR3 reads CASSLRGGYTF. Written as DNA, the CDR3 is TGTGCCAGCTCCCTTAGAGGTGGCTACACCTTC.

V usage is TRBV5-4 and J usage is TRBJ2-5; 8 nucleotides line up with TRBD2. Per the germline V gene, CDR1 is SGHNT and CDR2 is YYREEE (reference sequence). V gave up 0 bases and J gave up 5 bases; unmatched junction bases: 6. The CDR3 is 15 amino acids. The CDR3 region is CASSLVSGAVETQYF. The CDR3 bases are TGTGCCAGCAGCTTGGTTAGCGGGGCTGTGGAGACCCAGTACTTC.

J is TRBJ2-3 and V is TRBV5-8; TRBD1 matches at 7 bases. Germline values: CDR1 SGHTS, CDR2 YDEGEE. This CDR3 is built from 16 residues. Trimming cost V 0 bases and J 5 bases; bases outside gene matches: 9. CDR3 DNA sequence: TGTGCCAGCAGCTTGGGGGTACAGGGGTTCGGAGATACGCAGTATTTT. The encoded protein is CASSLGVQGFGDTQYF.

The chain has TRBV7-8 and TRBJ2-7, with D possibly called TRBD1 or TRBD2 (5 bases each). Trimming pared 4 bases from V and 3 bases from J, leaving 16 bases between. The CDR3 contains 15 residues. Germline loops: CDR1 SGHVS, CDR2 FQNEAQ. The CDR3 region is CASSSRDGILYEQYF. CDR3 DNA: TGTGCCAGCAGCTCTCGGGACGGAATCCTCTACGAGCAGTACTTC.

The V gene is TRBV11-3, the J gene TRBJ2-7; D remains ambiguous. From germline, CDR1 is SGHNT and CDR2 YENEEA. This CDR3 contains 13 residues. V lost 6 bases, J lost 2 bases, and 11 bases lay in between. The DNA of the CDR3 is TGTGCCAGCAGTCGACAACTCCCCTACGAGCAGTACTTC. Protein: CASSRQLPYEQYF.

The chain uses TRBV6-5 and TRBJ1-4; D gene unclear. The germline V gene encodes CDR1 MNHEY and CDR2 SVGAGI. V lost 4 bases and J lost 0, with 9 bases in between. The CDR3 has 15 residues. In DNA, the CDR3 is TGTGCCAGCAGTTCGCGCGGAACAACTAATGAAAAACTGTTTTTT. Translating it yields CASSSRGTTNEKLFF.

The genes are TRBV6-4 and TRBJ1-6; D call uncertain. Germline lookup yields CDR1 MRHNA and CDR2 SNTAGT. CDR3 length: 13 amino acids. V was pared by 5 bases and J by 10 bases, with 12 bases between. In nucleotides, the CDR3 is TGTGCCAGCAGTTTAACACTCGCCTCACCCCTCCACTTT. Translated: CASSLTLASPLHF.

The rearrangement uses TRBV7-9 and TRBJ2-5; no definite D call. Per germline, CDR1 SEHNR and CDR2 FQNEAQ (reference sequence). Trimming removed 3 bases from V and 4 bases from J, with 9 bases in between. The CDR3 has 13 residues. CDR3 sequence reads: CASSFPGVETQYF. The CDR3 coding sequence is TGTGCCAGCAGCTTTCCTGGGGTAGAGACCCAGTACTTC.

V and J are TRBV11-2 and TRBJ2-3; 9 bases map to TRBD1. After removal of 5 bases from V and 9 bases from J, the junction contained 12 bases not matched to a gene. The CDR3 totals 15 residues. Germline loops: CDR1 SGHAT, CDR2 FQNNGV. The CDR3 DNA is TGTGCCAGCAGCCACCCCCTCCGGGACAGGGAAACGCAGTATTTT. This sequence encodes CASSHPLRDRETQYF.

The rearrangement links TRBV5-1 to TRBJ2-3; 8 positions match TRBD1. V lost 6 bases to trimming and J lost 5 bases; unmatched junction nucleotides: 5. The CDR3 covers 13 residues. The germline gives CDR1 SGHRS, CDR2 YFSETQ. The CDR3 is CASNAGTGDTQYF. The CDR3 coding sequence is TGCGCCAGCAACGCCGGGACAGGAGATACGCAGTATTTT.

This clone has just a few counts. V gene TRBV7-9 combines with J gene TRBJ2-7; tentatively, D is TRBD2 (7 bases). Germline V gene data show CDR1 as SEHNR and CDR2 as FQNEAQ (reference sequence). This CDR3 is built from 17 residues. V was shortened by 4 bases and J by 5 bases, with 24 bases between the two germline ends. The CDR3 region is CASSSIFSGPGGDEQYF. The CDR3 DNA reads as TGTGCCAGCAGCTCTATCTTCTCGGGCCCGGGGGGCGACGAGCAGTACTTC.

This chain connects TRBV9 to TRBJ2-7; the D call may be TRBD1 or TRBD2 (6 bases each). The V and J ends lost 0 bases and 3 bases respectively, with 13 bases between them. The CDR3 covers 15 residues. The germline CDR1 and CDR2 sequences are SGDLS and YYNGEE. The CDR3 DNA is TGTGCCAGCAGCGTAGTTCCTGAGGGGGGCTACGAGCAGTACTTC. This gives the protein CASSVVPEGGYEQYF.

This clone was observed a few times. The chain uses TRBV6-5 and TRBJ2-1; 7 bases match TRBD1. The germline V gene has CDR1 MNHEY and CDR2 SVGAGI. The CDR3 totals 15 residues. Trimming took 6 bases from V and 3 from J; bases not matched to a gene: 8. As DNA, the CDR3 is TGTGCCAGCAGGGTAGGACAGGATAACTACAATGAGCAGTTCTTC. Its protein product is CASRVGQDNYNEQFF.

J is TRBJ2-7 and V is TRBV4-1; TRBD1 is a possible D gene (7 bases). In germline, CDR1 is MGHRA, CDR2 YSYEKL. Trimming stripped 4 bases from V and 4 bases from J, with 20 bases between. There are 16 residues in the CDR3. In DNA form, the CDR3 reads TGCGCCAGCAGCCCGATCGTTCAGGGGGGAGAGTACGAGCAGTACTTC. Its protein product is CASSPIVQGGEYEQYF.

This chain joins TRBV5-1 and TRBJ2-1, with D unresolved. V was cut by 0 bases and J by 0 bases, with 7 bases left in between. From germline, CDR1 is SGHRS and CDR2 YFSETQ. The CDR3 contains 15 residues. The CDR3 sequence: CASSLGASSYNEQFF. The DNA for the CDR3 is TGCGCCAGCAGCTTGGGTGCGAGCTCCTACAATGAGCAGTTCTTC.

This clone has just a few counts. The chain employs TRBV6-6 and TRBJ1-2, with D unclear. There are 14 residues in the CDR3. Germline CDR1 reads MNHNY; CDR2 reads SVGAGI (reference sequence). V dropped 6 bases and J dropped 0 bases, with 11 bases sitting between them. In nucleotides, the CDR3 is TGTGCCAGCAGCCTGGACGGACCTAACTATGGCTACACCTTC. Translated: CASSLDGPNYGYTF.

This chain connects TRBV11-3 to TRBJ2-5, with TRBD1 as a possible D gene (6 bases). This CDR3 contains 14 residues. From germline, CDR1 is SGHNT and CDR2 YENEEA. Trimming left V 5 bases short and J 2 bases short, with 12 bases between. The CDR3 nucleotides are TGTGCCAGCAGCGACGGACAGTTACAAGAGACCCAGTACTTC. Its translation is CASSDGQLQETQYF.

The V call is TRBV6-4, the J call TRBJ1-5; tentative D call: TRBD1 (6 bases). The V end lost 6 bases, the J end lost 2 bases, and 14 bases lay between the germline ends. The CDR3 is made up of 15 amino acids. Germline CDR1 is MRHNA and CDR2 is SNTAGT. Here the CDR3 reads CASRRGQGRNQPQHF. The CDR3 bases are TGTGCCAGCAGACGGGGGCAGGGGCGCAATCAGCCCCAGCATTTT.

The chain couples TRBV30 to TRBJ1-1; D perhaps matches TRBD1 (5 bases). This CDR3 contains 14 residues. Trimming pared 2 bases from V and 4 bases from J, leaving 14 bases between. Germline loops: CDR1 GTSNPN, CDR2 SVGIG (reference sequence). The CDR3 DNA reads TGTGCCTGGAGTCCAGGGAGAGCGGTCACTGAAGCTTTCTTT. Its protein product is CAWSPGRAVTEAFF.

This clone has just one count. The CDR3 nucleotides read TGTGCCAGCAGCGGTCGGGACTCCGCGACCCAGTACTTC. Its protein product is CASSGRDSATQYF. The rearrangement links TRBV7-3 to TRBJ2-5, with TRBD2 as a possible D gene (6 bases). The CDR3 loop spans 13 amino acids. Between the trimmed V and J ends, which lost 5 bases and 7 bases, there was a span of 14 bases. Germline V gives CDR1 SGHTA, CDR2 FQGTGA.

DNA for the CDR3: TGTGCCAGCAGCTTGAATAGATACGAGCAGTACTTC. Protein sequence: CASSLNRYEQYF. V gene TRBV11-1 combines with J gene TRBJ2-7; D is uncertain. Trimming stripped 3 bases from V and 4 bases from J, with 7 bases between. The CDR3 length is 12 residues. The germline V gene encodes CDR1 SGHAT and CDR2 FQDESV (reference sequence).